A single sample gave rise to the 21 T cell receptor beta chains below, sequenced in a study of cytomegalovirus exposure and HLA in healthy donors. Libraries were prepared by immunoSEQ multiplex PCR; TCRdb keeps only in-frame clonotypes and omits some of them. The sample lists approximately 190,000 clones; 75% to 85% were seen once. The sample was PBMCs. These receptors were collected from a woman in her 30s in good health and CMV-seropositive.

This clone was recorded only once. The V gene is TRBV27, the J gene TRBJ2-5, with a possible D match to TRBD1 (6 bases). Looked up from germline, CDR1 is MNHEY and CDR2 is SMNVEV (reference sequence). CDR3 length: 15 amino acids. V lost 4 bases to trimming and J lost 2 bases, with 14 bases between them. The CDR3 sequence is CASSSLTGSQETQYF. The CDR3 DNA sequence: TGTGCCAGCAGTTCCTTAACAGGGAGTCAAGAGACCCAGTACTTC.

This clone came up a few times. The rearrangement joins TRBV25-1 to TRBJ1-2; D call uncertain. Germline loops: CDR1 MGHDK, CDR2 SYGVNS. The CDR3 covers 13 residues. Trimming took off 4 bases at V and 4 bases at J, with 10 bases between the two ends. The CDR3 region has the DNA TGTGCCAGCAGTGGCCAGAAAGTCTATGGCTACACCTTC. Protein: CASSGQKVYGYTF.

This clone was detected many times. The chain links TRBV2 to TRBJ1-2, with D hard to call. The CDR3 is 13 residues long. V was shortened by 3 bases and J by 4 bases, with 9 bases between the two germline ends. Germline assignment: CDR1 SNHLY and CDR2 FYNNEI. The CDR3 spells CASSDGGSYGYTF. Here the CDR3 DNA reads TGTGCCAGCAGTGACGGCGGGTCCTATGGCTACACCTTC.

This clone was found a few times. J is TRBJ2-1 and V is TRBV6-1; 8 positions match TRBD2. Trimming took 3 bases from V and 15 from J; bases not matched to a gene: 10. The CDR3 has 13 residues. Germline V CDR1 and CDR2: MNHNS, SASEGT. This CDR3 reads CASSDTAQRGPFF. The CDR3, as DNA: TGTGCCAGCAGTGACACGGCACAGCGGGGGCCGTTCTTC.

V usage is TRBV6-4 and J usage is TRBJ1-2; D remains ambiguous. From germline, CDR1 is MRHNA and CDR2 SNTAGT. Trimming took off 6 bases at V and 6 bases at J, with 14 bases between the two ends. There are 13 residues in the CDR3. Here the CDR3 DNA reads TGTGCCAGCAGGGGCAGCTACCTCAATGGCTACACCTTC. Its protein product is CASRGSYLNGYTF.

The chain links TRBV28 to TRBJ2-1; D perhaps matches TRBD2 (6 bases). The germline V gene has CDR1 MDHEN and CDR2 SYDVKM. Trimming took 3 bases from V and 7 from J, leaving 13 bases between them. The CDR3 totals 14 residues. The CDR3 protein is CASSFATSRNEQFF. The CDR3, as DNA: TGTGCCAGCAGTTTCGCGACTAGTAGGAATGAGCAGTTCTTC. The full variable domain, completed using reference TRBV28 and TRBJ2-1, is DVKVTQSSRYLVKRTGEKVFLECVQDMDHENMFWYRQDPGLGLRLIYFSYDVKMKEKGDIPEGYSVSREKKERFSLILESASTNQTSMYLCASSFATSRNEQFFGPGTRLTVL.

The chain uses TRBV4-2 and TRBJ2-3; D is ambiguous. Germline lookup yields CDR1 LGHNA and CDR2 YNFKEQ. This CDR3 is built from 13 residues. With 4 bases removed from V and 2 bases from J, the gap between germline ends came to 7 bases. CDR3 region: CASSLLVTDTQYF. As DNA, the CDR3 is TGTGCCAGCAGCCTCCTAGTCACAGATACGCAGTATTTT.

This chain joins TRBV7-9 and TRBJ1-2; TRBD1 agrees at 9 bases. J lost 6 bases, V lost 3 bases, and 8 bases had no gene match. The CDR3 extends over 15 amino acids. Germline V gene lookup returns CDR1 SEHNR and CDR2 FQNEAQ (reference sequence). CDR3 in DNA: TGTGCCAGCAGCTTTGGCGGACAGGGGAGGGATGGCTACACCTTC. Translating it yields CASSFGGQGRDGYTF. The entire variable domain, with the rest obtained from reference TRBV7-9 and TRBJ1-2, is as follows: DTGVSQNPRHKITKRGQNVTFRCDPISEHNRLYWYRQTLGQGPEFLTYFQNEAQLEKSRLLSDRFSAERPKGSFSTLEIQRTEQGDSAMYLCASSFGGQGRDGYTFGSGTRLTVV.

This chain uses TRBV9 with TRBJ1-4; 8 bases match TRBD1. J lost 8 bases, V lost 7 bases, and 10 bases had no gene match. The CDR3 contains 14 residues. CDR1 is SGDLS, CDR2 YYNGEE, per germline. CDR3 loop: CASGRQGRDEKLFF. CDR3 nucleotides: TGTGCCAGCGGTAGACAGGGGCGAGACGAAAAACTGTTTTTT.

The rearrangement links TRBV28 to TRBJ2-2; 10 bases map to TRBD2. CDR1 and CDR2 from the germline V gene are MDHEN and SYDVKM. J gave up 6 bases and V 9 bases, and 13 bases lay outside the gene matches. The CDR3 is made up of 16 amino acids. The DNA of the CDR3 is TGTGCCAGTAAGGGCCCAGGGCTAGCGGGAGCCGGGGAGCTGTTTTTT. It yields the protein CASKGPGLAGAGELFF.

V and J are TRBV5-8 and TRBJ1-1; 7 nucleotides align to TRBD1. V shed 4 bases, J shed 0 bases, and the junction held 6 bases outside the gene matches. There are 15 residues in the CDR3. Germline V gene data show CDR1 as SGHTS and CDR2 as YDEGEE. The CDR3 DNA is TGTGCCAGCAGCCTCCGACAGGGTCTGAACACTGAAGCTTTCTTT. Translated: CASSLRQGLNTEAFF.

The sample holds one count of this clone. The chain joins TRBV7-9 to TRBJ1-2; no clear D gene. With 5 bases removed from V and 4 bases from J, the gap between germline ends came to 11 bases. Germline CDR1 SEHNR, CDR2 FQNEAQ (reference sequence). The CDR3 loop spans 13 amino acids. CDR3 nucleotides: TGTGCCAGCAGCCCCACAGACCTCTATGGCTACACCTTC. It yields the protein CASSPTDLYGYTF. Drawing the rest from reference TRBV7-9 and TRBJ1-2, the complete variable domain is DTGVSQNPRHKITKRGQNVTFRCDPISEHNRLYWYRQTLGQGPEFLTYFQNEAQLEKSRLLSDRFSAERPKGSFSTLEIQRTEQGDSAMYLCASSPTDLYGYTFGSGTRLTVV.

The rearrangement joins TRBV5-1 to TRBJ2-5; possibly TRBD1 for D (6 bases). V gave up 5 bases and J gave up 1 base, with 21 bases separating them. Germline V gives CDR1 SGHRS, CDR2 YFSETQ. This CDR3 is 17 amino acids long. The DNA for the CDR3 is TGCGCCAGCAGGCCCCAAACCAGGGGTTGGCGCCAAGAGACCCAGTACTTC. This encodes CASRPQTRGWRQETQYF.

The chain has TRBV11-1 and TRBJ2-5; 10 nucleotides line up with TRBD2. The CDR3 has 14 residues. The V gene end was trimmed by 1 base and the J gene end by 4 bases; junction bases not matched to a gene: 0. Germline-derived CDR1 and CDR2 are SGHAT and FQDESV (reference sequence). This CDR3 is CASSLGLAGETQYF. The CDR3 nucleotides are TGTGCCAGCAGCTTAGGACTAGCGGGAGAGACCCAGTACTTC.

This chain joins TRBV7-2 and TRBJ2-1; TRBD2 might be the D (6 bases). The CDR3 has 15 amino acids. CDR1 and CDR2 from the germline V gene are SGHTA and FQGNSA. Trimming shortened V by 3 bases and J by 2 bases, and 11 bases separated the two germline ends. CDR3: CASSLGTSTYNEQFF. CDR3 nucleotides: TGTGCCAGCAGCTTGGGGACTTCCACCTACAATGAGCAGTTCTTC.

This rearrangement joins TRBV7-9 to TRBJ2-7, with TRBD2 as a possible D gene (6 bases). Trimming left V 3 bases short and J 2 bases short, with 14 bases between. CDR3 length: 15 residues. Germline V gene lookup returns CDR1 SEHNR and CDR2 FQNEAQ (reference sequence). CDR3 protein: CASSLGLRSAYEQYF. CDR3 nucleotides: TGTGCCAGCAGCTTGGGACTCCGGTCCGCCTACGAGCAGTACTTC.

The rearrangement uses TRBV29-1 and TRBJ1-2; 9 nucleotides agree with TRBD1. Germline V gene data show CDR1 as SQVTM and CDR2 as ANQGSEA. The CDR3 loop spans 12 amino acids. V trimming: 6 bases; J trimming: 8 bases; junction bases outside the gene matches: 7. The DNA for the CDR3 is TGCAGCGTCTCCGGGACAGGGTTCGGCTACACCTTC. Translated, it gives CSVSGTGFGYTF.

This clone appeared a single time. This chain connects TRBV7-8 to TRBJ2-1; tentative D call: TRBD2 (6 bases). This CDR3 comprises 13 residues. Germline assignment: CDR1 SGHVS and CDR2 FQNEAQ. V shed 3 bases and J shed 7 bases, with 10 bases lying between them. In DNA form, the CDR3 reads TGTGCCAGCAGCTTGGCAGGGAGGAATGAGCAGTTCTTC. Its translation: CASSLAGRNEQFF.

The rearrangement uses TRBV12-2 and TRBJ1-2; the table names TRBD1, a call not compared with the DNA. TRBV12-2 is assigned pseudogene status. The CDR3 runs to 15 residues. CDR3 amino acids: CASRLWGQEGYGYTF. The CDR3 nucleotides read TGTGCAAGTCGCTTATGGGGACAGGAAGGCTATGGCTACACCTTC.

The rearrangement joins TRBV25-1 to TRBJ1-5; D ambiguous. With 6 bases removed from V and 0 bases from J, the gap between germline ends came to 12 bases. There are 15 residues in the CDR3. Germline V gene sequence: CDR1 MGHDK, CDR2 SYGVNS. The CDR3 nucleotides are TGTGCCAGCAGGCAGGACGGGGATAGCAATCAGCCCCAGCATTTT. Encoded protein: CASRQDGDSNQPQHF.

The chain employs TRBV29-1 and TRBJ1-5, with a tentative D call TRBD1 (6 bases). V was shortened by 6 bases and J by 6 bases, with 15 bases between the two germline ends. The CDR3 runs 13 residues. CDR1 and CDR2 from the germline V gene are SQVTM and ANQGSEA. The DNA for the CDR3 is TGCAGCGTCGGGCCAGGGGTAGGTCAGCCCCAGCATTTT. This encodes CSVGPGVGQPQHF.